This is a list of T cell receptor beta chains from one sample in a study of blood T cells in healthy people across ages. TCRdb reanalysed the 5' RACE reads using MiXCR and keeps one entry per CDR3 protein. This table holds nearly 800,000 distinct CDR3 sequences, roughly three fifths found once. Sequenced: blood. These receptors all stem from a man aged 40-49 years in good health. CDR3s include the opening cysteine and the closing phenylalanine or tryptophan. Fields, in order: D gene, clone size, V gene, J gene, CDR3 protein, CDR3 DNA. A D gene is named only where the DNA matches it firmly. The size entry is marked missing in some rows and otherwise reads once, few, many or a size class.

D gene: TRBD1; clone size: NA; V gene: TRBV12-3/TRBV12-4; J gene: TRBJ2-7; CDR3 protein: CASSLSRGLNEQYF; CDR3 DNA: TGTGCCAGCAGTTTATCCAGGGGGCTAAACGAGCAGTACTTC
D gene: NA; clone size: NA; V gene: TRBV4-3; J gene: TRBJ2-7; CDR3 protein: CASSQEGSAAYEQYF; CDR3 DNA: TGCGCCAGCAGCCAAGAGGGTAGCGCAGCCTACGAGCAGTACTTC
D gene: TRBD1; clone size: few; V gene: TRBV25-1; J gene: TRBJ2-3; CDR3 protein: CASSADRATDTQYF; CDR3 DNA: TGTGCCAGCAGTGCGGACAGGGCCACAGATACGCAGTATTTT
D gene: NA; clone size: NA; V gene: TRBV5-1; J gene: TRBJ2-3; CDR3 protein: CASSSESTDTQYF; CDR3 DNA: TGCGCCAGCAGCTCGGAAAGCACAGATACGCAGTATTTT
D gene: TRBD1; clone size: few; V gene: TRBV7-2; J gene: TRBJ2-7; CDR3 protein: CASSLDGTGTAYEQYF; CDR3 DNA: TGTGCCAGCAGCTTAGATGGGACAGGGACCGCCTACGAGCAGTACTTC
D gene: NA; clone size: NA; V gene: TRBV28; J gene: TRBJ1-5; CDR3 protein: CAAKGQGEIYSNQPQHF; CDR3 DNA: TGTGCCGCAAAGGGTCAAGGGGAAATCTATAGCAATCAGCCCCAGCATTTT
D gene: NA; clone size: NA; V gene: TRBV7-2; J gene: TRBJ1-5; CDR3 protein: CASSLAQGRDQPQHF; CDR3 DNA: TGTGCCAGCAGCCTGGCGCAGGGGAGGGATCAGCCCCAGCATTTT
D gene: TRBD1; clone size: NA; V gene: TRBV6-5; J gene: TRBJ2-2; CDR3 protein: CASTTRGYTGELFF; CDR3 DNA: TGTGCCAGCACTACCAGGGGGTACACCGGGGAGCTGTTTTTT
D gene: NA; clone size: NA; V gene: TRBV20-1; J gene: TRBJ1-1; CDR3 protein: CSASPPGGRDTEAFF; CDR3 DNA: TGCAGTGCTAGCCCGCCGGGAGGGAGAGATACTGAAGCTTTCTTT
D gene: TRBD2; clone size: NA; V gene: TRBV18; J gene: TRBJ2-7; CDR3 protein: CASSPLAGDPLEQYF; CDR3 DNA: TGTGCCAGCTCACCTCTAGCGGGGGACCCCCTCGAGCAGTACTTC
D gene: NA; clone size: NA; V gene: TRBV6-6; J gene: TRBJ2-5; CDR3 protein: CASSYSMAREQETQYF; CDR3 DNA: TGTGCCAGCAGTTACTCGATGGCTAGGGAACAAGAGACCCAGTACTTC
D gene: TRBD2; clone size: few; V gene: TRBV29-1; J gene: TRBJ2-2; CDR3 protein: CSARLAGGGTGELFF; CDR3 DNA: TGCAGCGCACGACTAGCGGGGGGTGGCACCGGGGAGCTGTTTTTT
D gene: TRBD1; clone size: NA; V gene: TRBV18; J gene: TRBJ1-1; CDR3 protein: CASYLGQANTEAFF; CDR3 DNA: TGTGCCAGCTACTTAGGACAGGCGAACACTGAAGCTTTCTTT
D gene: TRBD2; clone size: NA; V gene: TRBV9; J gene: TRBJ2-5; CDR3 protein: CASSVGGRARDQETQYF; CDR3 DNA: TGTGCCAGCAGCGTGGGAGGGAGGGCTAGGGACCAAGAGACCCAGTACTTC
D gene: TRBD1; clone size: NA; V gene: TRBV29-1; J gene: TRBJ2-7; CDR3 protein: CSVGPGGSSYEQYF; CDR3 DNA: TGCAGCGTCGGGCCAGGGGGAAGCTCCTACGAGCAGTACTTC
D gene: NA; clone size: NA; V gene: TRBV20-1; J gene: TRBJ1-1; CDR3 protein: CSASARMNTEAFF; CDR3 DNA: TGCAGTGCTAGTGCCAGGATGAACACTGAAGCTTTCTTT
D gene: TRBD1; clone size: NA; V gene: TRBV19; J gene: TRBJ2-7; CDR3 protein: CASSIGTGGNIAYEQYF; CDR3 DNA: TGTGCCAGTAGTATCGGGACAGGGGGCAATATCGCCTACGAGCAGTACTTC
D gene: NA; clone size: few; V gene: TRBV7-3; J gene: TRBJ2-7; CDR3 protein: CASSLYSASYEQYF; CDR3 DNA: TGTGCCAGCAGCTTATATAGCGCCTCCTACGAGCAGTACTTC
D gene: TRBD1; clone size: once; V gene: TRBV5-6; J gene: TRBJ1-4; CDR3 protein: CASSQGGWAEKLFF; CDR3 DNA: TGTGCCAGCAGCCAAGGGGGCTGGGCTGAAAAACTGTTTTTT
D gene: TRBD2; clone size: NA; V gene: TRBV7-8; J gene: TRBJ2-5; CDR3 protein: CASRERLAGIQETQYF; CDR3 DNA: TGTGCCAGCAGAGAAAGACTAGCGGGAATCCAAGAGACCCAGTACTTC
D gene: TRBD2; clone size: few; V gene: TRBV11-2; J gene: TRBJ2-1; CDR3 protein: CASSLASLAGGEFSGNEQFF; CDR3 DNA: TGTGCCAGCAGCTTAGCCTCCCTAGCGGGAGGAGAGTTTAGTGGGAATGAGCAGTTCTTC
D gene: NA; clone size: few; V gene: TRBV6-4; J gene: TRBJ2-3; CDR3 protein: CASSDGDDTDTQYF; CDR3 DNA: TGTGCCAGCAGTGACGGCGACGACACAGATACGCAGTATTTT
D gene: NA; clone size: few; V gene: TRBV20-1; J gene: TRBJ2-1; CDR3 protein: CSARDPALAGTYNEQFF; CDR3 DNA: TGCAGTGCTAGAGATCCCGCCCTGGCGGGGACATACAATGAGCAGTTCTTC
D gene: NA; clone size: once; V gene: TRBV5-8; J gene: TRBJ1-2; CDR3 protein: CASSLEVGGSIYGYTF; CDR3 DNA: TGTGCCAGCAGCTTGGAGGTGGGGGGCAGTATCTATGGCTACACCTTC
D gene: TRBD1; clone size: few; V gene: TRBV12-3/TRBV12-4; J gene: TRBJ1-4; CDR3 protein: CASSFGTANEKLFF; CDR3 DNA: TGTGCCAGCAGTTTCGGGACAGCGAATGAAAAACTGTTTTTT
D gene: NA; clone size: few; V gene: TRBV28; J gene: TRBJ1-2; CDR3 protein: CASTTGAYGYTF; CDR3 DNA: TGTGCCAGCACCACCGGGGCGTATGGCTACACCTTC
D gene: NA; clone size: NA; V gene: TRBV19; J gene: TRBJ1-1; CDR3 protein: CASRLETVRNTEAFF; CDR3 DNA: TGTGCCAGTAGGCTTGAGACAGTCCGGAACACTGAAGCTTTCTTT
D gene: NA; clone size: NA; V gene: TRBV10-3; J gene: TRBJ2-1; CDR3 protein: CAISEREPYQETQFF; CDR3 DNA: TGTGCCATCAGTGAGAGGGAGCCGTACCAAGAGACCCAGTTCTTC
D gene: NA; clone size: NA; V gene: TRBV12-3/TRBV12-4; J gene: TRBJ1-1; CDR3 protein: CASRVRANTEAFF; CDR3 DNA: TGTGCCAGCCGCGTGAGGGCGAACACTGAAGCTTTCTTT
D gene: TRBD1; clone size: NA; V gene: TRBV15; J gene: TRBJ1-2; CDR3 protein: CATSKDRGDYGYTF; CDR3 DNA: TGTGCCACCAGCAAGGACAGGGGAGACTATGGCTACACCTTC
D gene: NA; clone size: NA; V gene: TRBV5-5; J gene: TRBJ1-6; CDR3 protein: CASSLDIAGSSYNSPLHF; CDR3 DNA: TGTGCCAGCAGCTTGGACATTGCTGGGAGCTCCTATAATTCACCCCTCCACTTT
D gene: TRBD2; clone size: NA; V gene: TRBV29-1; J gene: TRBJ2-7; CDR3 protein: CSVGPGLANLHEQYF; CDR3 DNA: TGCAGCGTTGGACCGGGACTAGCGAATCTCCACGAGCAGTACTTC
D gene: NA; clone size: NA; V gene: TRBV6-5; J gene: TRBJ2-5; CDR3 protein: CASSLADTASNEQYF; CDR3 DNA: TGTGCCAGCAGTCTGGCGGACACAGCATCGAATGAGCAGTACTTC
D gene: TRBD1; clone size: once; V gene: TRBV15; J gene: TRBJ1-2; CDR3 protein: CATSRGDRGANYGYTF; CDR3 DNA: TGTGCCACCAGCAGAGGGGACAGGGGTGCTAACTATGGCTACACCTTC
D gene: TRBD1; clone size: NA; V gene: TRBV29-1; J gene: TRBJ1-5; CDR3 protein: CSVGTGGRNQPQHF; CDR3 DNA: TGCAGCGTGGGGACAGGGGGCCGCAATCAGCCCCAGCATTTT
D gene: TRBD1; clone size: NA; V gene: TRBV29-1; J gene: TRBJ1-1; CDR3 protein: CSVARDRNTEAFF; CDR3 DNA: TGCAGCGTCGCCAGGGACAGAAACACTGAAGCTTTCTTT
D gene: TRBD2; clone size: few; V gene: TRBV28; J gene: TRBJ2-6; CDR3 protein: CASSSGGSSGANVLTF; CDR3 DNA: TGTGCCAGCAGTTCGGGGGGGAGCTCTGGGGCCAACGTCCTGACTTTC
D gene: NA; clone size: few; V gene: TRBV7-2; J gene: TRBJ2-5; CDR3 protein: CASRGPPQETQYF; CDR3 DNA: TGTGCCAGCAGGGGACCTCCACAAGAGACCCAGTACTTC
D gene: TRBD1; clone size: NA; V gene: TRBV15; J gene: TRBJ2-5; CDR3 protein: CATSRGDRILGTQYF; CDR3 DNA: TGTGCCACCAGCAGAGGGGACAGAATCCTGGGGACCCAGTACTTC
D gene: NA; clone size: once; V gene: TRBV7-9; J gene: TRBJ1-4; CDR3 protein: CASSPRTDEKLFF; CDR3 DNA: TGTGCCAGCAGCCCCCGGACAGATGAAAAACTGTTTTTT